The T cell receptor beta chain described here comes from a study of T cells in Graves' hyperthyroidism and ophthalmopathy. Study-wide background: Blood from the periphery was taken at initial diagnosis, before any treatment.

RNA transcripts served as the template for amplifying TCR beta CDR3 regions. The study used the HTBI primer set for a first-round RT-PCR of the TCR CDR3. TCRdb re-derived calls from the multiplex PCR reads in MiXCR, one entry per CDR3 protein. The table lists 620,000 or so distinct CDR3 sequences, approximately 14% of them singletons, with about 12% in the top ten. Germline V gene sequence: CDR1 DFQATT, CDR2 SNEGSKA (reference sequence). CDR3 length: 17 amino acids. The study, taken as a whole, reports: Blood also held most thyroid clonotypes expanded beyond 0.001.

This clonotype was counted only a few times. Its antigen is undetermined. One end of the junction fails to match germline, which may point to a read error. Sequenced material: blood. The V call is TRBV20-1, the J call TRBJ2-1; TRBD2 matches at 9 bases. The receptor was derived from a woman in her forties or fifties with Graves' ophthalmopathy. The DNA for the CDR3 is TGCAGTGCAAGAGATGGGACTAGCAGGAGGGCCGTGAATGAGCAGTTCTTC. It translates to CSARDGTSRRAVNEQFF.